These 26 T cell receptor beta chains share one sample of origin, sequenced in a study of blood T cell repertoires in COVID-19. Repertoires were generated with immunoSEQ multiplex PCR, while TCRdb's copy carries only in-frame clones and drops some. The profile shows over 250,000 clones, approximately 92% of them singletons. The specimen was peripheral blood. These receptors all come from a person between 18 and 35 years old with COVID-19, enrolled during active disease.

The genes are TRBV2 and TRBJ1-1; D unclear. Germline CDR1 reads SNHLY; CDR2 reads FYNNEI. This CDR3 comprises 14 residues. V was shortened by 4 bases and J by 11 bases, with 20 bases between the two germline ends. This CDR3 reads CASSVEGGPVGAFF. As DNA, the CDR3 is TGTGCCAGCAGTGTAGAGGGAGGTCCCGTGGGGGCTTTCTTT.

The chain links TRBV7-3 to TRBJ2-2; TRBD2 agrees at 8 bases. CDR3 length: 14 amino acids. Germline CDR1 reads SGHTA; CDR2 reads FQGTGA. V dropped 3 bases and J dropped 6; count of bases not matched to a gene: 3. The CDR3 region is CASSLLAGPGELFF. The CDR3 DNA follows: TGTGCCAGCAGCTTGCTAGCGGGTCCCGGGGAGCTGTTTTTT.

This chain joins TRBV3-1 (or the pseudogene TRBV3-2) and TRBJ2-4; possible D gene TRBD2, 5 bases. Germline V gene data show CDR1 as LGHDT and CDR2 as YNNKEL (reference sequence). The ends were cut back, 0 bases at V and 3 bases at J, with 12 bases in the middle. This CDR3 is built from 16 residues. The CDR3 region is CASSQERGLGKNIQYF. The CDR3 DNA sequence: TGTGCCAGCAGCCAAGAGCGCGGGCTCGGCAAAAACATTCAGTACTTC.

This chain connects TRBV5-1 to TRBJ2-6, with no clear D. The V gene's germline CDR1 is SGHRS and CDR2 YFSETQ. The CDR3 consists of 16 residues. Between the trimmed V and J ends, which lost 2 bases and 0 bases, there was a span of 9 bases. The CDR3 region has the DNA TGCGCCAGCAGCTTTAGCTTCAGCTCTGGGGCCAACGTCCTGACTTTC. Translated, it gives CASSFSFSSGANVLTF.

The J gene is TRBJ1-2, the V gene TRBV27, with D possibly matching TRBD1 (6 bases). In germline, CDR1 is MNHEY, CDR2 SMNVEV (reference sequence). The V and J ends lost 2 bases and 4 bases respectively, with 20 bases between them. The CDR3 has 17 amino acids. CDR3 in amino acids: CASSLGQGHSMGYGYTF. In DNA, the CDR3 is TGTGCCAGCAGTTTAGGGCAGGGACACTCTATGGGCTATGGCTACACCTTC.

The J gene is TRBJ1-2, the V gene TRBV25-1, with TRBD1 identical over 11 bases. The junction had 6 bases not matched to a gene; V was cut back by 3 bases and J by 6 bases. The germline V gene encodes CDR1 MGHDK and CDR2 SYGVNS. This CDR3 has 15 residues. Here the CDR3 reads CASSESGTGGHGYTF. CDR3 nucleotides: TGTGCCAGCAGTGAGTCCGGGACAGGGGGACATGGCTACACCTTC.

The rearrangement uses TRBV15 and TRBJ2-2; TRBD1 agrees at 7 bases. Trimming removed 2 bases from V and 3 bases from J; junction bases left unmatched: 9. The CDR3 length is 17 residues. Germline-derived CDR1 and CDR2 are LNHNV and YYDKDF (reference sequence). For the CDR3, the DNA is TGTGCCACCAGCAGACCTATCGACAGGGCGGACACCGGGGAGCTGTTTTTT. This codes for CATSRPIDRADTGELFF.

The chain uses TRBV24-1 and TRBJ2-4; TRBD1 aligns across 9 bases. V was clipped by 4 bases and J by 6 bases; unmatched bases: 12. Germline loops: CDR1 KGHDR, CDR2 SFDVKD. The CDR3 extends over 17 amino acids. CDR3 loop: CATSDASADRGGNIQYF. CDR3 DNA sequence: TGTGCCACCAGTGACGCTTCCGCCGACAGGGGGGGAAACATTCAGTACTTC.

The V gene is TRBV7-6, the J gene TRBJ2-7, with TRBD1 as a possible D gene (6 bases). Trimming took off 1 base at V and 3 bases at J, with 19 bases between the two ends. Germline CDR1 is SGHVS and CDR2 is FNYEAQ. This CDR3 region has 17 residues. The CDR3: CASSLEERQVLLYEQYF. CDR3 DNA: TGTGCCAGCAGCTTAGAAGAGAGACAGGTGCTCCTCTACGAGCAGTACTTC.

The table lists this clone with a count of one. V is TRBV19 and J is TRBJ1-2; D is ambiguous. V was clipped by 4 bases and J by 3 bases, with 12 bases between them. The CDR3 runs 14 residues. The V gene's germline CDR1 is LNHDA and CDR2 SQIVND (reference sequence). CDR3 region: CASSSQAGDYGYTF. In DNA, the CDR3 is TGTGCCAGTAGTAGCCAGGCAGGCGACTATGGCTACACCTTC.

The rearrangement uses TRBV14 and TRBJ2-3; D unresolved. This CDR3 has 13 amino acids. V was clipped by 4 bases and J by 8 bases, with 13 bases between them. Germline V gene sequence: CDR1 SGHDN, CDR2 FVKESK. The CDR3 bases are TGTGCCAGCAGCCTGTTAGGCTCGGGTACGCAGTATTTT. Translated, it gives CASSLLGSGTQYF.

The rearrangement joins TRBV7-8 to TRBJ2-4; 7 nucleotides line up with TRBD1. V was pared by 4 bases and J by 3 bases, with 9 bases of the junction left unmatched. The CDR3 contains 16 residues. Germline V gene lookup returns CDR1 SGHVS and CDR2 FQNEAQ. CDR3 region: CASSSDRTGNKNIQYF. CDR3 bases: TGTGCCAGCAGCTCAGACCGGACAGGCAACAAAAACATTCAGTACTTC.

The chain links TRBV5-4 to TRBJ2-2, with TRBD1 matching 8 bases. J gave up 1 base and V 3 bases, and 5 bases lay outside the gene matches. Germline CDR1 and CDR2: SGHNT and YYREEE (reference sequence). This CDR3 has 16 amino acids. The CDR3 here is CASSSGQGGNTGELFF. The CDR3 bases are TGTGCCAGCAGCTCTGGACAGGGAGGGAACACCGGGGAGCTGTTTTTT.

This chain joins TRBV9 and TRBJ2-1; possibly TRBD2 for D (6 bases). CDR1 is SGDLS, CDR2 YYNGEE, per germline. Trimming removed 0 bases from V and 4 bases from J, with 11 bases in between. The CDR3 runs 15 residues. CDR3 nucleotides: TGTGCCAGCAGCGTAGAGGGAGGCGGGTACAATGAGCAGTTCTTC. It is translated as CASSVEGGGYNEQFF.

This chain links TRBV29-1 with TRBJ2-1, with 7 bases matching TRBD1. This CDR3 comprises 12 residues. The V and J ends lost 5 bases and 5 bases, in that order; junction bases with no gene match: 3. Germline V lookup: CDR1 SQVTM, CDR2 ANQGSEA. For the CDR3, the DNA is TGCAGCGTTCTGGGACAGAACAATGAGCAGTTCTTC. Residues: CSVLGQNNEQFF.

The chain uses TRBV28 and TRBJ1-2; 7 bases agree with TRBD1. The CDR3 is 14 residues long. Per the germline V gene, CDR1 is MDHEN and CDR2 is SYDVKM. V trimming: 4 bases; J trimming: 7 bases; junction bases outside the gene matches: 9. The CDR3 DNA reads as TGTGCCAGCAGTTCGGGGGCCACAGGGGCTGGCTACACCTTC. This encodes CASSSGATGAGYTF.

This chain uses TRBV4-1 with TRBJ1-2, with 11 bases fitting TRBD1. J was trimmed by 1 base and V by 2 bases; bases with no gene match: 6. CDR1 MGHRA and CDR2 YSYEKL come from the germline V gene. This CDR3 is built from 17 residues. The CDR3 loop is CASSQTGTGGINYGYTF. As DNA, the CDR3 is TGCGCCAGCAGCCAAACCGGGACAGGGGGGATTAACTATGGCTACACCTTC.

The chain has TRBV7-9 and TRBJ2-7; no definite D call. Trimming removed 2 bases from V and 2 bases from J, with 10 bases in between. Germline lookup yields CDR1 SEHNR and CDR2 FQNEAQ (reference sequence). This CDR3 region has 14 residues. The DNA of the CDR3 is TGTGCCAGCAGCTTATCCTCTGGCCCCTACGAGCAGTACTTC. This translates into CASSLSSGPYEQYF.

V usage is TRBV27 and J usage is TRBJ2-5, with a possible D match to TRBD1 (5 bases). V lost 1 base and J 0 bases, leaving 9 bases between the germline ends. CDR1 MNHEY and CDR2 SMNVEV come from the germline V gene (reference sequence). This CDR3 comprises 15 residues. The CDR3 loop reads CASSLLSGYQETQYF. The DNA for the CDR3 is TGTGCCAGCAGTTTATTGTCAGGGTACCAAGAGACCCAGTACTTC.

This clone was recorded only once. CDR3 nucleotides: TGTGCCAGCAGCAAAGGGGACAGGTACTACGAGCAGTACTTC. This codes for CASSKGDRYYEQYF. V usage is TRBV21-1 and J usage is TRBJ2-7; TRBD1, as called in the table, went unchecked against the DNA. TRBV21-1 is noted as a pseudogene. This CDR3 is 14 amino acids long.

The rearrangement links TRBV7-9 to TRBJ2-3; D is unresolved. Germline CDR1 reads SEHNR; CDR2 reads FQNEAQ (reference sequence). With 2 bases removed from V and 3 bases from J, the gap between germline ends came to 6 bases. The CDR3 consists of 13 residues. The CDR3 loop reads CASSLRETDTQYF. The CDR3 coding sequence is TGTGCCAGCAGCTTAAGAGAGACAGATACGCAGTATTTT.

The CDR3 sequence is CASSWETGANVLTF. CDR3 in DNA: TGTGCCAGCAGTTGGGAGACTGGGGCCAACGTCCTGACTTTC. This chain links TRBV28 with TRBJ2-6; a weak D match, TRBD2 (5 bases). Trimming stripped 4 bases from V and 2 bases from J, with 6 bases between. The germline CDR1 and CDR2 sequences are MDHEN and SYDVKM. CDR3 length equals 14 residues.

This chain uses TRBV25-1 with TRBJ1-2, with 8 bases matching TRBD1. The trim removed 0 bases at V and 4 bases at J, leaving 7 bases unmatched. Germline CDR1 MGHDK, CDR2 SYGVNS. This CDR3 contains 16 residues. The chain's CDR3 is CASSEYFGQGFYGYTF. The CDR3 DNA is TGTGCCAGCAGTGAATATTTCGGACAGGGATTCTATGGCTACACCTTC.

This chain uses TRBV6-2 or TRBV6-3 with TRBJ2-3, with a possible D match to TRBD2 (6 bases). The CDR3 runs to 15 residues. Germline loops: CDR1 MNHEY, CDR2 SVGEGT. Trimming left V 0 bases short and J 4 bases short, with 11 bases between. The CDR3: CASSYSGTPSDTQYF. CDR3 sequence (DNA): TGTGCCAGCAGTTACTCAGGGACTCCCTCAGATACGCAGTATTTT.

Here the CDR3 DNA reads TGTGCCAGCAGCCGGTATAGCGGGAGGGCCTACGAGCAGTACTTC. It is translated as CASSRYSGRAYEQYF. The gene calls are TRBV14 and TRBJ2-7; TRBD2 matches 11 bases. The CDR3 is 15 residues long. CDR1 SGHDN and CDR2 FVKESK come from the germline V gene. With 4 bases clipped from V and 2 bases from J, the junction kept 4 bases outside the gene matches.

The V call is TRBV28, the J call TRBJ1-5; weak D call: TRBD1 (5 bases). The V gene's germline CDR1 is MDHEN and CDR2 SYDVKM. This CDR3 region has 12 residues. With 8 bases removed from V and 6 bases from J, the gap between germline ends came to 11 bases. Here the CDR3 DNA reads TGTGCCAGCCGGACACATGGTCAGCCCCAGCATTTT. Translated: CASRTHGQPQHF.